The entry that follows covers one TCR beta chain sequence. This clone's antigen is unknown. Base-call qualities are not available, and no considerably larger clone is one nucleotide away. Using the deep immunoSEQ assay, multiplex PCR amplified TCR CDR3 regions from genomic DNA. Extracted genomic DNA from each cell subset was distributed evenly across all wells of several immunoSEQ 96-well plates, and each plate was treated as a replicate. For sorted subsets, each replicate PCR was loaded with about 0.2 ug genomic DNA, equivalent to 30,000 or so T cell genomes. Purified libraries were measured with a Qubit 3.0 fluorometer, size-checked on a Bioanalyzer 2100, and measured again with the KAPA Library Quantification kit. Each immunoSEQ 96-well plate was sequenced on its own single-read 150-cycle Illumina NextSeq 550 flow cell. The source study handled its data this way. Because the immunoSEQ output included only junctional sequences and no quality scores, the filtering could not be the same as the filtering used for full-length reads. Sequences were annotated with PyIR, a Python wrapper for IgBLAST v1.9, using IMGT germline references to assign V/J genes and CDR3. Reads with weak V/J assignments (E-value above 1e-6), missing CDR3, stop codons, out-of-frame junctions, or ambiguous translated residues were removed. V3J clonotypes were defined as sequences sharing an identical inferred V gene, J gene, and CDR3 amino acid sequence. Percentage overlap between repertoires was computed as shared unique clonotypes divided by the size of the smaller repertoire. RTK rarefaction, the Chao1 estimator, and Recon v2.1 estimates of unobserved clonotypes were used to assess repertoire richness. Generation probabilities for all TCRbeta clonotypes obtained by the gDNA method from a handful of donors were computed using OLGA. TCRdb obtained this table from immuneACCESS and retained in-frame rearrangements with V and J assigned. These tables miss some clones; where compared with another copy, unresolved V genes account for less than half of the shortfall, and the remainder is unexplained. V, J and clone size are those of that table, while D and trimming were read from the DNA. This sample has roughly 850,000 clones in its table, and 90% to 98% of those were observed once. The ten biggest clones cover less than 0.25% of the sample.

CDR1 and CDR2 are read off the germline V gene as SGHDT and YYEEEE. Here V drops 3 bases and J drops 7 bases, and the junction holds 4 bases not matched to any gene. From the cysteine up to the phenylalanine, the CDR3 has a length of 15 residues. Just CDR3 DNA is preserved here, 45 bases in frame from base 1. CD8 naive samples were CD45RO-negative cells positively selected for CCR7, giving a CD45RA+CCR7+ population that excluded TemRA cells. Healthy HIV-negative adults with no recently reported acute infections or vaccinations were included as donors. Every donor was a Caucasian adult living in Nashville, Tennessee, USA. Blood was obtained by leukapheresis, after which PBMCs were separated by Ficoll-Histopaque density gradient centrifugation and cryopreserved in liquid nitrogen vapor phase. Purity and quantity of every magnetically sorted T cell population were checked by analytical flow cytometry. Genomic DNA was isolated from each sorted fraction and quantified by UV absorbance on a Nanodrop 2000c.

This sample is part of a study of shared clonotypes between healthy human individuals (dated by TCRdb to between 2020 and 2021). Notes on the research overall: The cohort included a few men and two women between 18 and 49 years of age. For each donor, CD4 naive and CD4 memory were each run on three plates, CD8 naive on two plates, and CD8 memory on one plate. The study deeply sequenced blood TCR repertoires of about 5 healthy adults to estimate repertoire size and the extent of clonotype sharing between individuals. Libraries were prepared and TCR repertoires were sequenced by different laboratories using diverse techniques, in order to increase sequencing depth and limit assay-specific biases. Per donor, leukapheresis produced somewhere between about 0.94 and 10 billion PBMCs. Results the study describes overall, beyond this receptor: Across four donors, 5% to 6% of naive CD4, approximately 3.5% of naive CD8, roughly 2.2% of memory CD4, and approximately 0.4% of memory CD8 clonotypes were shared. Sampling was restricted to blood, and TCR repertoires in tissues likely differ from the TCR repertoires found in blood. Because the study included a small number of donors, the genetic and exposure-history diversity represented was limited. Incomplete sequencing was indicated by rarefaction of sorted-subset datasets, despite the large sequencing depth. Based on pairwise subsampling, the degree of clonotype sharing among donors was expected to be affected by sequencing depth. Naive subsets generally had larger estimated clonotype richness than memory subsets did. Compared with non-shared clonotypes, the clonotypes found in all four sorted-subset donors had higher generation probabilities.

The clonotype comes from a man aged 30 to 39 in good health. Rearrangement joined TRBV5-6 to TRBJ2-2, with 12 bases aligning to TRBD2. The sample comprised naive CD8+ T cells sorted from blood. The cell subset or site label here, explained by the study, means: CD45RA+CCR7+. The sequenced DNA is TGTGCCAGCAGCTATCGGACTAGCGGGATCGGGGAGCTGTTTTTT. This is translated as CASSYRTSGIGELFF.